One sample yielded the 32 T cell receptor beta chains listed below, sequenced in a study of identifying expanded T cells in peripheral blood. The method was immunoSEQ multiplex PCR; TCRdb's version includes in-frame clones alone and lacks a portion of them. The table includes approximately 57,000 clones, approximately 89% detected once. The sample taken for sequencing was blood. The receptor set was obtained from a person aged 18 to 75 in good health.

The CDR3 reads CASSQDRGRANEQFF. The CDR3 nucleotides are TGTGCCAGCAGCCAAGATAGGGGGAGGGCCAATGAGCAGTTCTTC. V is TRBV4-2 and J is TRBJ2-1; possibly TRBD2 for D (7 bases). The germline CDR1 and CDR2 sequences are LGHNA and YNFKEQ. V was shortened by 0 bases and J by 6 bases, with 12 bases between the two germline ends. This CDR3 comprises 15 residues.

This clone was detected only once. The chain employs TRBV2 and TRBJ2-7; TRBD2 matches 8 bases. CDR1 is SNHLY, CDR2 FYNNEI, per germline. This CDR3 region has 13 residues. After removal of 4 bases from V and 6 bases from J, the junction contained 5 bases not matched to a gene. CDR3 nucleotide sequence: TGTGCCAGCAGTGCGGGACTAGGTGGCGAGCAGTACTTC. Translation gives CASSAGLGGEQYF.

The rearrangement uses TRBV5-1 and TRBJ2-5, with TRBD1 identical over 8 bases. The CDR3 has 17 amino acids. The germline CDR1 and CDR2 sequences are SGHRS and YFSETQ. V lost 0 bases, J lost 5 bases, and 12 bases stayed unmatched. CDR3 nucleotides: TGCGCCAGCAGCTTGGATCCCCAGGGGGCGACGCAGGAGACCCAGTACTTC. Translation gives CASSLDPQGATQETQYF. The full variable domain, completed using reference TRBV5-1 and TRBJ2-5, is KAGVTQTPRYLIKTRGQQVTLSCSPISGHRSVSWYQQTPGQGLQFLFEYFSETQRNKGNFPGRFSGRQFSNSRSEMNVSTLELGDSALYLCASSLDPQGATQETQYFGPGTRLLVL.

This rearrangement joins TRBV4-3 to TRBJ2-7; 8 positions match TRBD1. Germline V CDR1 and CDR2: LGHNA, YSLEER. The CDR3 has 15 residues. The trim removed 2 bases at V and 5 bases at J, leaving 8 bases unmatched. The CDR3 loop is CASSQTDRGGDEQYF. For the CDR3, the DNA is TGCGCCAGCAGCCAAACCGACAGGGGAGGCGACGAGCAGTACTTC.

This chain links TRBV4-1 with TRBJ2-1; D possibly uses TRBD1 or TRBD2 (5 bases each). Deletions cut 6 bases from V and 10 bases from J, with 7 bases between. This CDR3 is built from 10 residues. Per germline, CDR1 MGHRA and CDR2 YSYEKL. The CDR3 bases are TGCGCCAGCAGGGGGACCGAGCAGTTCTTC. It encodes CASRGTEQFF.

The chain employs TRBV6-5 and TRBJ2-5; weak D call: TRBD1 (6 bases). Trimming shortened V by 2 bases and J by 3 bases, and 10 bases separated the two germline ends. From germline, CDR1 is MNHEY and CDR2 SVGAGI. This CDR3 is 14 amino acids long. For the CDR3, the DNA is TGTGCCAGCAGTTACGAGGCAGGGGAAGAGACCCAGTACTTC. This encodes CASSYEAGEETQYF.

V usage is TRBV7-2 and J usage is TRBJ1-1, with 7 bases fitting TRBD1. Germline V gene sequence: CDR1 SGHTA, CDR2 FQGNSA. V shed 5 bases and J 4 bases; nucleotides not matched to a gene: 7. This CDR3 has 14 amino acids. The CDR3 reads CASSPRQGGTEAFF. CDR3 nucleotide sequence: TGTGCCAGCAGCCCTAGACAGGGTGGCACTGAAGCTTTCTTT.

This chain links TRBV5-6 with TRBJ2-3; no firm D call. This CDR3 region has 14 residues. CDR1 is SGHDT and CDR2 is YYEEEE in the germline V gene. Trimming removed 5 bases from V and 2 bases from J, with 12 bases in between. CDR3 residues: CASSSVVITDTQYF. The CDR3 coding sequence is TGTGCCAGCAGTTCCGTGGTGATCACAGATACGCAGTATTTT.

The chain uses TRBV27 and TRBJ2-3, with TRBD2 matching over 9 bases. Unmatched junction bases numbered 9, after V lost 5 bases and J lost 6 bases. This CDR3 region has 15 residues. CDR1 and CDR2 from the germline V gene are MNHEY and SMNVEV (reference sequence). CDR3 sequence: CASSRLAGLVDTQYF. In nucleotides, the CDR3 is TGTGCCAGCAGTAGGCTAGCGGGGTTGGTGGATACGCAGTATTTT.

V gene TRBV27 combines with J gene TRBJ1-4, with a weak D call TRBD1 (6 bases). Germline CDR1 reads MNHEY; CDR2 reads SMNVEV (reference sequence). The CDR3 is 14 residues long. V gave up 5 bases and J gave up 0 bases, with 7 bases separating them. This CDR3 is CASSRQATNEKLFF. CDR3 in DNA: TGTGCCAGCAGTAGACAGGCAACTAATGAAAAACTGTTTTTT. The complete variable domain, with remaining parts taken from reference TRBV27 and TRBJ1-4, reads EAQVTQNPRYLITVTGKKLTVTCSQNMNHEYMSWYRQDPGLGLRQIYYSMNVEVTDKGDVPEGYKVSRKEKRNFPLILESPSPNQTSLYFCASSRQATNEKLFFGSGTQLSVL.

CDR3 region: CADIGGSNYGYTF. The CDR3 nucleotides read TGTGCAGATATAGGGGGCTCTAACTATGGCTACACCTTC. The chain is built from TRBV2 and TRBJ1-2, with TRBD1 identical over 7 bases. The germline V gene has CDR1 SNHLY and CDR2 FYNNEI. The CDR3 has 13 residues.

J is TRBJ2-7 and V is TRBV6-1; 12 nucleotides match TRBD2. Germline assignment: CDR1 MNHNS and CDR2 SASEGT. This CDR3 spans 20 amino acids. The J segment lost 3 bases and the V segment lost 2 bases, leaving 17 bases of the junction unmatched. As DNA, the CDR3 is TGTGCCAGCAGTGAACATCTATGGCTAGCGGGAGGGCCGTCCAACTACGAGCAGTACTTC. Residues: CASSEHLWLAGGPSNYEQYF.

The chain links TRBV6-5 to TRBJ1-4, with D unresolved. CDR3 length equals 15 residues. Germline lookup yields CDR1 MNHEY and CDR2 SVGAGI. V lost 4 bases and J lost 3, with 12 bases in between. The CDR3 sequence: CASSWRHPPNEKLFF. Here the CDR3 DNA reads TGTGCCAGCAGTTGGAGACACCCGCCTAATGAAAAACTGTTTTTT.

This chain uses TRBV4-3 with TRBJ1-5; D unclear. Germline CDR1 and CDR2: LGHNA and YSLEER. The V gene lost 1 base and the J gene lost 7 bases, with 14 bases spanning the gap. The CDR3 is 15 amino acids. The CDR3 DNA follows: TGCGCCAGCAGCCAAGCGGCAGGTGAACGGCAGCCCCAGCATTTT. Translating gives CASSQAAGERQPQHF.

The rearrangement uses TRBV7-2 and TRBJ2-7, with 9 positions matching TRBD1. This CDR3 contains 15 residues. Germline-derived CDR1 and CDR2 are SGHTA and FQGNSA. Trimming removed 1 base from V and 2 bases from J; junction bases left unmatched: 3. CDR3 DNA sequence: TGTGCCAGCAGCTTAGTTGGGACAGGGACCTACGAGCAGTACTTC. Translating gives CASSLVGTGTYEQYF.

CDR3 amino acids: CASSSGQDTQYF. CDR3 nucleotide sequence: TGCGCCAGCAGTAGCGGGCAAGATACGCAGTATTTT. The chain links TRBV10-1 to TRBJ2-3, with D tentatively TRBD2 (6 bases). Trimming took 5 bases from V and 5 from J, leaving 8 bases between them. In germline, CDR1 is WNHNN, CDR2 SYGVQD (reference sequence). CDR3 length equals 12 residues.

The J gene is TRBJ2-5, the V gene TRBV9; 7 nucleotides match TRBD2. Germline V gene lookup returns CDR1 SGDLS and CDR2 YYNGEE. V shed 0 bases and J 5 bases; nucleotides not matched to a gene: 7. This CDR3 has 15 residues. The CDR3 here is CASSVEGRGGETQYF. In DNA form, the CDR3 reads TGTGCCAGCAGCGTAGAAGGGAGGGGCGGGGAGACCCAGTACTTC.

The V gene is TRBV25-1, the J gene TRBJ2-7, with D perhaps TRBD2 (6 bases). The CDR3 consists of 17 residues. The V end lost 1 base, the J end lost 7 bases, and 23 bases lay between the germline ends. The germline CDR1 and CDR2 sequences are MGHDK and SYGVNS. The DNA of the CDR3 is TGTGCCAGCAGTGAATCTATAACCGGGCATGCGGCGGGGGAGCAGTACTTC. Translation: CASSESITGHAAGEQYF.

The chain recombines TRBV7-2 with TRBJ2-1, with 9 bases identical to TRBD1. The CDR3 is made up of 16 amino acids. Germline V gives CDR1 SGHTA, CDR2 FQGNSA. Trimming at V came to 1 base and at J to 5 bases, leaving 6 bases not matched to a gene. The CDR3 DNA follows: TGTGCCAGCAGCTTAGGCGGGACAGGGTCCCACAATGAGCAGTTCTTC. Translated, it gives CASSLGGTGSHNEQFF.

This chain links TRBV9 with TRBJ2-7; D might be TRBD1 (5 bases). The CDR3 consists of 14 residues. Germline-derived CDR1 and CDR2 are SGDLS and YYNGEE. Trimming shortened V by 4 bases and J by 1 base, and 12 bases separated the two germline ends. The CDR3 DNA is TGTGCCAGCAGCCCCCACCAGGGATCCTACGAGCAGTACTTC. It encodes CASSPHQGSYEQYF. The whole variable domain, filled in from reference TRBV9 and TRBJ2-7, reads DSGVTQTPKHLITATGQRVTLRCSPRSGDLSVYWYQQSLDQGLQFLIQYYNGEERAKGNILERFSAQQFPDLHSELNLSSLELGDSALYFCASSPHQGSYEQYFGPGTRLTVT.

This clone was found once. The chain combines TRBV7-9 with TRBJ2-7, with TRBD1 matching 8 bases. J was trimmed by 3 bases and V by 5 bases; bases with no gene match: 6. CDR1 and CDR2 (germline): SEHNR, FQNEAQ (reference sequence). CDR3 size: 14 residues. The CDR3 sequence: CASSHGQGDYEQYF. The CDR3 DNA sequence: TGTGCCAGCAGCCATGGACAGGGAGACTACGAGCAGTACTTC.

J is TRBJ2-1 and V is TRBV5-4; tentative D call: TRBD2 (5 bases). The CDR3 sequence is 11 residues long. With 4 bases removed from V and 9 bases from J, the gap between germline ends came to 8 bases. The germline gives CDR1 SGHNT, CDR2 YYREEE (reference sequence). The CDR3 region is CASSQGSEQFF. CDR3 nucleotide sequence: TGTGCCAGCAGCCAAGGGAGTGAGCAGTTCTTC.

This chain connects TRBV4-3 to TRBJ2-5; D not certain. CDR1 is LGHNA, CDR2 YSLEER, per germline. V lost 2 bases to trimming and J lost 0 bases, with 13 bases between them. CDR3 length equals 16 residues. The CDR3 sequence is CASSQSRSLYQETQYF. Here the CDR3 DNA reads TGCGCCAGCAGCCAATCTAGGTCGCTCTACCAAGAGACCCAGTACTTC.

This chain connects TRBV9 to TRBJ2-5; the D call may be TRBD1 or TRBD2 (6 bases each). Germline CDR1 reads SGDLS; CDR2 reads YYNGEE. The germline V and J ends were trimmed by 5 bases and 3 bases, with 23 bases remaining between them. The CDR3 spans 17 residues. CDR3 nucleotides: TGTGCCAGCAGTGACCCCCGGGGGCTCGGACGGGAAGAGACCCAGTACTTC. Translating it yields CASSDPRGLGREETQYF.

The chain uses TRBV11-2 and TRBJ2-5; 13 bases are a match to TRBD2. J gave up 4 bases and V 1 base, and 0 bases lay outside the gene matches. The CDR3 runs to 15 residues. Germline values: CDR1 SGHAT, CDR2 FQNNGV. CDR3 DNA: TGTGCCAGCAGCTTAGGACTAGCGGGAGGAGAGACCCAGTACTTC. Translation gives CASSLGLAGGETQYF. The variable domain in full, completed from reference TRBV11-2 and TRBJ2-5, reads EAGVAQSPRYKIIEKRQSVAFWCNPISGHATLYWYQQILGQGPKLLIQFQNNGVVDDSQLPKDRFSAERLKGVDSTLKIQPAKLEDSAVYLCASSLGLAGGETQYFGPGTRLLVL.

The chain joins TRBV4-1 to TRBJ2-5; D is unclear. The germline gives CDR1 MGHRA, CDR2 YSYEKL. The CDR3 runs to 14 residues. V lost 2 bases and J 2 bases, leaving 9 bases between the germline ends. For the CDR3, the DNA is TGCGCCAGCAGCCAAATGGGAAGACAAGAGACCCAGTACTTC. The encoded protein is CASSQMGRQETQYF.

The chain couples TRBV5-1 to TRBJ1-2; D may be TRBD1 (6 bases). Germline assignment: CDR1 SGHRS and CDR2 YFSETQ. CDR3 length equals 14 residues. V dropped 4 bases and J dropped 0 bases, with 10 bases sitting between them. CDR3 in DNA: TGCGCCAGCAGCCCCGAGGGGGCTAACTATGGCTACACCTTC. Translation: CASSPEGANYGYTF.

This clone showed up just a few times. This chain links TRBV30 with TRBJ1-1; D gene unclear. The V gene's germline CDR1 is GTSNPN and CDR2 SVGIG (reference sequence). This CDR3 is 11 amino acids long. The ends were cut back, 1 base at V and 7 bases at J, with 7 bases in the middle. CDR3 in DNA: TGTGCCTGGAGTGGGGAGCATGAAGCTTTCTTT. Its protein is CAWSGEHEAFF.

The chain is built from TRBV27 and TRBJ2-7; maybe TRBD1 (5 bases). Per germline, CDR1 MNHEY and CDR2 SMNVEV (reference sequence). CDR3 size: 16 residues. V lost 5 bases and J 0 bases, leaving 17 bases between the germline ends. As DNA, the CDR3 is TGTGCCAGCAGTCGAATCCCGGTACAGGCCTCCTACGAGCAGTACTTC. Translation gives CASSRIPVQASYEQYF.

This clone appeared once. The chain carries TRBV6-5 and TRBJ2-1; TRBD1 or TRBD2 may be the D gene (5 bases each). Trimming stripped 0 bases from V and 8 bases from J, with 14 bases between. The CDR3 spans 15 residues. Germline V gene data show CDR1 as MNHEY and CDR2 as SVGAGI. In DNA form, the CDR3 reads TGTGCCAGCAGTTACTCGATCGGGGCTAGCTATGAGCAGTTCTTC. Translated, it gives CASSYSIGASYEQFF.

This clone was detected only once. J is TRBJ1-5 and V is TRBV10-2; 7 bases map to TRBD1. V shed 5 bases and J 2 bases; nucleotides not matched to a gene: 6. Germline V gene data show CDR1 as WSHSY and CDR2 as SAAADI. The CDR3 has 15 residues. The CDR3 reads CASSLTGWGNQPQHF. The CDR3 DNA sequence: TGCGCCAGCAGTCTGACAGGGTGGGGCAATCAGCCCCAGCATTTT.

In this sample, this clone turned up a few times. The rearrangement uses TRBV27 and TRBJ1-6; D not certain. This CDR3 contains 12 residues. Germline assignment: CDR1 MNHEY and CDR2 SMNVEV (reference sequence). V was clipped by 1 base and J by 5 bases, with 0 bases between them. The CDR3 is CASSLYNSPLHF. CDR3 bases: TGTGCCAGCAGTTTATATAATTCACCCCTCCACTTT.